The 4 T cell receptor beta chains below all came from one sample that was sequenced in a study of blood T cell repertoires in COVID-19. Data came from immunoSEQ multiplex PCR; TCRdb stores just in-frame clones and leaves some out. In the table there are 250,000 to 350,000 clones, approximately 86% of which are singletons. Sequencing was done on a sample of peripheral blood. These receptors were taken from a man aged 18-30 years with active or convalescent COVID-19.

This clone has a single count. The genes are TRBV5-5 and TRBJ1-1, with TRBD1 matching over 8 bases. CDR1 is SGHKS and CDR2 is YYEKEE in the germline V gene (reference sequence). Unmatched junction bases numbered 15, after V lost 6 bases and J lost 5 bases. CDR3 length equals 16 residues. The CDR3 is CASIPIRDRGGTEAFF. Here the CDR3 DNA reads TGTGCCAGCATCCCCATCCGCGACAGGGGTGGGACTGAAGCTTTCTTT.

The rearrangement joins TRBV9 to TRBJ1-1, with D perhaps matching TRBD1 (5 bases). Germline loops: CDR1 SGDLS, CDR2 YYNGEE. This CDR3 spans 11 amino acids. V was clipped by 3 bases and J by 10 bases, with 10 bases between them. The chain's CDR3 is CASSGGRGAFF. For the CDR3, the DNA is TGTGCCAGCAGCGGCGGGAGGGGAGCTTTCTTT.

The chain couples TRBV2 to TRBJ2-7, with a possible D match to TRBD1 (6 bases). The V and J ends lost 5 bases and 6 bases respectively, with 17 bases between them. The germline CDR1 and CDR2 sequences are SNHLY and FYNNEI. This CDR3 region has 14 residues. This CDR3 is CASSRETTGSEQYF. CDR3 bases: TGTGCCAGCAGTCGCGAGACGACAGGAAGCGAGCAGTACTTC.

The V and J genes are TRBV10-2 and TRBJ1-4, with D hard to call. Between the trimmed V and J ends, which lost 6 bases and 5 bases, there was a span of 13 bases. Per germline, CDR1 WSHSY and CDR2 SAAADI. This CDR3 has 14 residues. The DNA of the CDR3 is TGCGCCAGCAGCCACAGTTTCCACAATGAAAAACTGTTTTTT. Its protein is CASSHSFHNEKLFF.